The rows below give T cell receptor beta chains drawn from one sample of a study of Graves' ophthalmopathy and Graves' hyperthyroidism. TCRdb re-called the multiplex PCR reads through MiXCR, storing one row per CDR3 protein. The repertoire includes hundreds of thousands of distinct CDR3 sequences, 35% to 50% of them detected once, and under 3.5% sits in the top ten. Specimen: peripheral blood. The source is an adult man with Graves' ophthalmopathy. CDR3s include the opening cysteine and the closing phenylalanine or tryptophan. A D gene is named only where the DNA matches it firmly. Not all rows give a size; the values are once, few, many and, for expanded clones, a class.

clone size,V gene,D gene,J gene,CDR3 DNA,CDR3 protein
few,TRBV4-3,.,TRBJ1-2,TGCGCCAGCAGCCAAGAGGACTCCCCTCCGTCCTATGGCTACACCTTC,CASSQEDSPPSYGYTF
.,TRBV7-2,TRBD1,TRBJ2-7,TGTGCCAGCAGCTTACCTGCAGGGGGCGGTTACGAGCAGTACTTC,CASSLPAGGGYEQYF
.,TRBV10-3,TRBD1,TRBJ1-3,TGTGCCACCCAGCAGGAACAGGGGAACACCATATATTTT,CATQQEQGNTIYF
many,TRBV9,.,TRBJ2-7,TGTGCCAGCAGCGTGTCACCGGGACCAGGCTACGAGCAGTACTTC,CASSVSPGPGYEQYF
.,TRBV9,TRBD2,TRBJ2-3,TGTGCCAGCAGCGTCGGGGGGGGGTCCCACACAGATACGCAGTATTTT,CASSVGGGSHTDTQYF
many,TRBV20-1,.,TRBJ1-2,TGCAGTGCTCCTGCCCAGGGACTTAACTATGGCTACACCTTC,CSAPAQGLNYGYTF
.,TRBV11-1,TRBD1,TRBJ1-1,TGTGCCAGCAGCTTAACCCAGGGGGCGGGAGCTTTCTTT,CASSLTQGAGAFF
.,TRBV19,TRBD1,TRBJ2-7,TGTGCCAGCCGCCATCGGGACAGTCCCTACGAGCAGTACTTC,CASRHRDSPYEQYF
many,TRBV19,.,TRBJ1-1,TGTGCCAGTGGGTCTCGAGGGGCCATGAACACTGAAGCTTTCTTT,CASGSRGAMNTEAFF
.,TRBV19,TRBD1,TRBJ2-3,TGTGCCAGTGGGGACAGACGCACAGATACGCAGTATTTT,CASGDRRTDTQYF
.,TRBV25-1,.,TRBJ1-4,TGTGCCAGCAGTGAATCGCCGGGGGCTCTAGGGACGGTTCATGAAAAACTGTTTTTT,CASSESPGALGTVHEKLFF
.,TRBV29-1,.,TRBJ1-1,TGCAGCCAAGATCCGGACCGCATGAACACTGAAGCTTTCTTT,CSQDPDRMNTEAFF
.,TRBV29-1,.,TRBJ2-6,TGCAGCTTAGTTGGGGCTGCTGGGGCCAACGTCCTGACTTTC,CSLVGAAGANVLTF
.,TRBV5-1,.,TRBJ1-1,TGCGCCAGCAGCTTCGAGGGGCAGAACACTGAAGCTTTCTTT,CASSFEGQNTEAFF
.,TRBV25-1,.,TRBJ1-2,TGTGCCAGCAGTGCTAGGGCCGGGGGAAATGGCTACACCTTC,CASSARAGGNGYTF
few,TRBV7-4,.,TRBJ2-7,TGTGCCAGCAGCTTAGCGGGACACCCATACGAGCAGTACTTC,CASSLAGHPYEQYF
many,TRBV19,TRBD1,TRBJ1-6,TGTGCCAGTAGTAGGGACAGGGGTTCACCCCTCCACTTT,CASSRDRGSPLHF
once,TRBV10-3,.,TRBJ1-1,TGTGCCAGCAGCCAGGGTAGCGCTGAAGCTTTCTTT,CASSQGSAEAFF
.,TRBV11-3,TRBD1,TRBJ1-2,TGTGCCAGCAGCTTAATTTCGAGGACAGGGTCTGGCTACACCTTC,CASSLISRTGSGYTF
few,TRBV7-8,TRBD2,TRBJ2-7,TGTGCCAGCAGTGCCGGGACTAGCGGGTTATACGAGCAGTACTTC,CASSAGTSGLYEQYF